This TCR beta chain was profiled in a study of cytomegalovirus exposure and HLA in healthy donors. General study points: In vitro confirmation showed a few CMV-associated chains to be CMV antigen specific. First-cohort TCR clusters tended to co-occur in the roughly 130 validation repertoires, a later analysis found. The listing of roughly 160 TCR beta chains classed them as cytomegalovirus-associated.

A note on this clone: Its antigen is still unknown.

J was trimmed by 10 bases and V by 2 bases; bases with no gene match: 6. The CDR3 covers 14 residues. Germline lookup yields CDR1 MNHEY and CDR2 SMNVEV (reference sequence). The method was immunoSEQ multiplex PCR; TCRdb's version includes in-frame clones alone and lacks a portion of them. Of around 160,000 clones listed, more than 75% are singletons. Sequenced sample: PBMCs. The chain joins TRBV27 to TRBJ1-4, with 8 bases lining up with TRBD1. This receptor was obtained from a man aged 18-30 years in good health and CMV-seronegative. CDR3 coding DNA: TGTGCCAGCAGTTTAAACGGACAGGGAGGAAAACTGTTTTTT. It yields the protein CASSLNGQGGKLFF.